Below, 13 T cell receptor beta chains from the same sample are listed, as sequenced in a study of T cells after yellow fever vaccination (dated by TCRdb to the late 2010s). The sample's treatment or condition label is to be understood as: live attenuated yellow fever vaccine strain. The library relied on 5' RACE. TCRdb shows the sequencer as Illumina NovaSeq 6000. TCRdb ran its own pipeline on the public reads, namely fastp trimming at Q25 and MiXCR clone calling, and kept in-frame beta chains. Entries that share a CDR3 protein sequence are merged under the most common genes and DNA. Counted in this sample were more than 80,000 distinct CDR3 sequences; under 6.5% of them appeared once. The leading ten clones occupy about 38% of the sample. The sample here was CD8+ T cells sorted from PBMCs, taken 10 days after the yellow fever booster vaccination. These TCRs come from a young man who received the YFV17D yellow fever vaccine.

This clonotype was picked up a small number of times. This chain connects TRBV12-3 or TRBV12-4 to TRBJ2-1, with 7 bases fitting TRBD2. After removal of 4 bases from V and 4 bases from J, the junction contained 7 bases not matched to a gene. The CDR3 has 15 residues. CDR3 DNA: TGTGCCAGCAGTTACGGGGGGATACTATACAATGAGCAGTTCTTC. Amino acid sequence: CASSYGGILYNEQFF.

Only a few counts were recorded for this clonotype. This chain links TRBV7-3 with TRBJ2-6, with D tentatively TRBD2 (6 bases). Germline V gene sequence: CDR1 SGHTA, CDR2 FQGTGA. The CDR3 is 17 residues long. The V and J ends lost 3 bases and 0 bases respectively, with 12 bases between them. The CDR3 sequence is CASSLGFGSSGANVLTF. The CDR3 nucleotides are TGTGCCAGCAGCTTGGGGTTCGGGAGCTCTGGGGCCAACGTCCTGACTTTC.

Ten or more counts support this clonotype. The rearrangement links TRBV7-8 to TRBJ2-7; the match to TRBD2 covers 8 bases. After removal of 0 bases from V and 2 bases from J, the junction contained 6 bases not matched to a gene. The CDR3 has 16 amino acids. The germline V gene encodes CDR1 SGHVS and CDR2 FQNEAQ. The CDR3 reads CASSLAPAGATYEQYV. The CDR3, as DNA: TGTGCCAGCAGCTTAGCGCCAGCGGGGGCAACCTACGAGCAGTACGTC.

The V gene is TRBV20-1, the J gene TRBJ2-7; D remains ambiguous. The CDR3 loop spans 13 amino acids. Germline V gives CDR1 DFQATT, CDR2 SNEGSKA (reference sequence). V shed 0 bases and J shed 2 bases, with 8 bases lying between them. The CDR3 is CSARDRNAYEQYV. CDR3 bases: TGCAGTGCTAGAGACAGGAACGCCTACGAGCAGTACGTC.

This chain uses TRBV19 with TRBJ1-2; the D is unclear. This CDR3 is built from 14 residues. With 5 bases removed from V and 1 base from J, the gap between germline ends came to 11 bases. Germline CDR1 LNHDA, CDR2 SQIVND (reference sequence). CDR3 bases: TGTGCCAGTAGTCCCCCGACACTTAACTATGGCTACACCTTC. Translation gives CASSPPTLNYGYTF.

This clonotype has just a few counts. The CDR3 nucleotides read TGTGCCAGCAGCCCCGCTGGTGGGACCCAGGGTGGAGCTTTCTTT. It encodes CASSPAGGTQGGAFF. J is TRBJ1-1 and V is TRBV11-2; possible D gene TRBD1, 5 bases. From germline, CDR1 is SGHAT and CDR2 FQNNGV. The CDR3 is 15 amino acids. V was clipped by 5 bases and J by 10 bases, with 23 bases between them.

This clonotype was counted at least ten times. This sequence joins TRBV4-1 and TRBJ2-2; 7 nucleotides match TRBD1. V dropped 3 bases and J dropped 4; count of bases not matched to a gene: 5. The V gene's germline CDR1 is MGHRA and CDR2 YSYEKL. The CDR3 spans 15 residues. This CDR3 reads CASSQTGLATGELFF. DNA of the CDR3: TGCGCCAGCAGCCAGACAGGGTTGGCCACCGGGGAGCTGTTTTTT.

This clonotype was seen a few times. This chain uses TRBV15 with TRBJ2-2; tentatively, D is TRBD1 (5 bases). Between the trimmed V and J ends, which lost 11 bases and 0 bases, there was a span of 13 bases. The CDR3 contains 14 residues. Germline V lookup: CDR1 LNHNV, CDR2 YYDKDF (reference sequence). The DNA for the CDR3 is TGTGCCGCAGGGTCCTCGCCGAACACCGGGGAGCTGTTTTTT. Translating it yields CAAGSSPNTGELFF.

The chain couples TRBV7-6 to TRBJ1-4; TRBD1 is a possible D gene (6 bases). Germline loops: CDR1 SGHVS, CDR2 FNYEAQ. V was pared by 2 bases and J by 2 bases, with 12 bases between. The CDR3 extends over 16 amino acids. CDR3 coding DNA: TGTGCCAGCAGCTTAACCTCAGGGGCCACTAATGAAAAACTGTTTTTT. This translates into CASSLTSGATNEKLFF. The complete variable domain, with remaining parts taken from reference TRBV7-6 and TRBJ1-4, reads GAGVSQSPRYKVTKRGQDVALRCDPISGHVSLYWYRQALGQGPEFLTYFNYEAQQDKSGLPNDRFSAERPEGSISTLTIQRTEQRDSAMYRCASSLTSGATNEKLFFGSGTQLSVL.

Concerning this clonotype: A clone one base away is much larger, so this may be a read error. V is TRBV12-3 or TRBV12-4 and J is TRBJ2-3; 8 bases align to TRBD2. CDR3 length: 16 amino acids. Trimming removed 6 bases from V and 2 bases from J; junction bases left unmatched: 10. The CDR3 spells CASSSTSGGLTDTQYF. The CDR3 coding sequence is TGTGCCAGCAGCTCTACTAGCGGAGGTCTCACAGATACGCAGTATTTT.

This clonotype appeared many times. The chain is built from TRBV20-1 and TRBJ2-3; 7 bases are a match to TRBD2. This CDR3 contains 14 residues. Germline CDR1 DFQATT, CDR2 SNEGSKA (reference sequence). The ends lost 4 bases at V and 4 bases at J; junction bases unmatched: 8. DNA for the CDR3: TGCAGTGCTACCGGCGGGGGAAGTTCAGATACGCAGTATTTT. Translating gives CSATGGGSSDTQYF.

This clonotype was counted ten times or more. The V call is TRBV5-6, the J call TRBJ2-1, with 7 bases aligning to TRBD2. The CDR3 runs to 12 residues. Germline lookup yields CDR1 SGHDT and CDR2 YYEEEE. V trimming: 4 bases; J trimming: 8 bases; junction bases outside the gene matches: 3. The CDR3 region has the DNA TGTGCCAGCAGCACCGGGGGGTATGAGCAGTTCTTC. Residues: CASSTGGYEQFF.

The CDR3 nucleotides read TGCGCCAGCAGCTGGCAGGGTCGGGGGGCCACTGAAGCTTTCTTT. Translating gives CASSWQGRGATEAFF. The chain recombines TRBV5-1 with TRBJ1-1; possibly TRBD1 for D (6 bases). This CDR3 contains 15 residues. The germline CDR1 and CDR2 sequences are SGHRS and YFSETQ. The germline V and J ends were trimmed by 3 bases and 4 bases, with 16 bases remaining between them.